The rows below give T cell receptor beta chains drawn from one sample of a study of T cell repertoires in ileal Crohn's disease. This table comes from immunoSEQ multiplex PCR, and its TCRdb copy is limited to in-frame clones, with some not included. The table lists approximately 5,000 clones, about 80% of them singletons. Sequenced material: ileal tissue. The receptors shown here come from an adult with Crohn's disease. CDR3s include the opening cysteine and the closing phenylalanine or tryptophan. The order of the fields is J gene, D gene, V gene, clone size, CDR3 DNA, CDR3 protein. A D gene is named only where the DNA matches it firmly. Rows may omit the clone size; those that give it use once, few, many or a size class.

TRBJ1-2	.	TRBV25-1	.	TGTGCCAGCAGTGACAGGGTTGATAACTATGGCTACACCTTC	CASSDRVDNYGYTF
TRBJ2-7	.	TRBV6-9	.	TGTGCCAGCGAGTTCGAGCAGTACTTC	CASEFEQYF
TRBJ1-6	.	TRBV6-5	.	TGTGCCAGCAGTTACTCGGGGCAGGGACAATCACCCCTCCACTTT	CASSYSGQGQSPLHF
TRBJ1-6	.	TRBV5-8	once	TGTGCCAGCAGCTTGCTCGGGGGAACGCAGGATAATTCACCCCTCCACTTT	CASSLLGGTQDNSPLHF
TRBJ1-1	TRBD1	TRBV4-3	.	TGCGCCAGCAGCCAAGATCGGCAGGGGGCGGGCACTGAAGCTTTCTTT	CASSQDRQGAGTEAFF
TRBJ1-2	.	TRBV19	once	TGTGCCAGTAGCCATGGGAGGCGGGAGGGCTATGGCTACACCTTC	CASSHGRREGYGYTF
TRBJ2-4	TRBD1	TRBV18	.	TGTGCCAGCTTACCGGGACAGGGGGGCAAAAACATTCAGTACTTC	CASLPGQGGKNIQYF
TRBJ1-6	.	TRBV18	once	TGTGCCAGCTCTCACGGGGGGGACTTGGATAATTCACCCCTCCACTTT	CASSHGGDLDNSPLHF
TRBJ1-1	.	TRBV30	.	TGTGCCTGGAGTGCAGCGGGGGCTGAAGCTTTCTTT	CAWSAAGAEAFF
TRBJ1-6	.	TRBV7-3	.	TGTGCCAGCAGCTTCTTAGGGGGTGATTCACCCCTCCACTTT	CASSFLGGDSPLHF
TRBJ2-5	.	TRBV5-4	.	TGTGCCAGCAGCTTGGGAGCAAGCTCTGAAGAGACCCAGTACTTC	CASSLGASSEETQYF
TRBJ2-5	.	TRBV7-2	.	TGTGCCAGCAGCTTAGCCAACCAAGAGACCCAGTACTTC	CASSLANQETQYF
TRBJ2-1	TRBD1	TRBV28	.	TGTGCCAGCAGTCGGGGACAGGGGAGGGGCTCGGACAATGAGCAGTTCTTC	CASSRGQGRGSDNEQFF
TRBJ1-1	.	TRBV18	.	TGTGCCAGCTCACCATCAGGGTTCAACACTGAAGCTTTCTTT	CASSPSGFNTEAFF
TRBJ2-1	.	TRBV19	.	TGTGCCAGCGTCGGGACTCTCGCCCACAATGAGCAGTTCTTC	CASVGTLAHNEQFF
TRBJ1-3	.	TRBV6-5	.	TGTGCCAGCAGTTACTCGATCTCGGGTAGTGGAAACACCATATATTTT	CASSYSISGSGNTIYF
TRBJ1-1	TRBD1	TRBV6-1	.	TGTGCCAGCAGTTTTCCGGGACAGAGGAACACTGAAGCTTTCTTT	CASSFPGQRNTEAFF
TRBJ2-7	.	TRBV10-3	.	TGTGCCATCAGTGATAGGGCTAGCAACGAGCAGTACTTC	CAISDRASNEQYF
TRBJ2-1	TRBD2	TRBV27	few	TGTGCCAGCAGTTTATTTTATATGACCGAGGGTGATGGTAGCGGGAGTGATGAGCAGTTCTTC	CASSLFYMTEGDGSGSDEQFF
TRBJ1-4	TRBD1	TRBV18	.	TGTGCCAGCTCGTCACAGGGGACGACTAATGAAAAACTGTTTTTT	CASSSQGTTNEKLFF
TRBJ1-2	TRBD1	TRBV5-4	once	TGTGCCAGCAGCGGACAGGGAATAGTCTATGGCTACACCTTC	CASSGQGIVYGYTF
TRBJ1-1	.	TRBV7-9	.	TGTGCCAGCAGCCTGGAGGAAGACACTGAAGCTTTCTTT	CASSLEEDTEAFF
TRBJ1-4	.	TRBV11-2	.	TGTGCCAGCAGCTTCCAGGGGTCCTCAGCTGAAAAACTGTTTTTT	CASSFQGSSAEKLFF
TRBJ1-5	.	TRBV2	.	TGTGCCAGCAACTCCGTAAATCAGCCCCAGCATTTT	CASNSVNQPQHF
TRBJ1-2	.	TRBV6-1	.	TGTGCCAGCAAAGGCAGGCCCTATGGCTACACCTTC	CASKGRPYGYTF
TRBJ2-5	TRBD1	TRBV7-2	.	TGTGCCAGCATGGGACAGCCCCTTTTGCGGGAGACCCAGTACTTC	CASMGQPLLRETQYF
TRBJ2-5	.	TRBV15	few	TGTGCCACCAGCAGAGTCGGTGGGAGCGGGACCCAGTACTTC	CATSRVGGSGTQYF
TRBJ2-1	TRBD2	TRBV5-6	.	TGTGCCAGCAGCTTGGTTGGACTAGCGGGAACTGAGCAGTTCTTC	CASSLVGLAGTEQFF
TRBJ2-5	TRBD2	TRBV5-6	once	TGTGCCAGCAGCTTGACTAGCGGGGGGGCCCAAGAGACCCAGTACTTC	CASSLTSGGAQETQYF
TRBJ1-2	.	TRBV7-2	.	TGTGCCAGCAGCTCATCCCTGGGTCCTCAGGTCTCGTATGGCTACACCTTC	CASSSSLGPQVSYGYTF